This T cell receptor beta chain emerged from a study of a mutant IDH1 vaccine in newly diagnosed glioma. The data were produced by immunoSEQ multiplex PCR, yet TCRdb's version contains in-frame clones alone and is incomplete. The sample consists of about 98,000 clones, around 90% of them appearing once. The time point was: baseline, week 1 (first vaccination visit). Noted treatment: pre-vaccination baseline after standard-of-care therapy. The input for sequencing was PBMCs, taken from a glioma patient treated with radiotherapy, temozolomide or both. The sequence derives from a woman between 45 and 60 years old with glioma.

CDR3 residues: CASSIGQGVFEQYF. CDR3 DNA sequence: TGTGCCAGTAGTATCGGCCAGGGTGTCTTCGAGCAGTACTTC. This rearrangement joins TRBV19 to TRBJ2-7; maybe TRBD1 (5 bases). Germline CDR1 is LNHDA and CDR2 is SQIVND (reference sequence). Trimming removed 3 bases from V and 6 bases from J, with 15 bases in between. The CDR3 runs 14 residues. Combining the CDR3 with reference TRBV19 and TRBJ2-7 gives the whole variable domain DGGITQSPKYLFRKEGQNVTLSCEQNLNHDAMYWYRQDPGQGLRLIYYSQIVNDFQKGDIAEGYSVSREKKESFPLTVTSAQKNPTAFYLCASSIGQGVFEQYFGPGTRLTVT.